The 17 T cell receptor beta chains given below trace back to one sample, sequenced in a study of Ad26.COV2.S vaccination and SARS-CoV-2 variants. TCRdb keeps only in-frame clones here, not all; method: immunoSEQ multiplex PCR. The repertoire consists of some 420,000 clones, with roughly 90% occurring once and the leading ten covering 3.6%. Treatment defined: around 19 received Ad26.COV2.S at low or high dose, single or two shots; several received placebo; per-sample allocation not given. Sampling happened 63 days after the first vaccine or placebo injection. Sequenced here: peripheral blood, sampled in a trial of Ad26.COV2.S vaccine versus placebo. The source of these receptors is a person between 18 and 59 years old who received the Ad26.COV2.S COVID-19 vaccine or a placebo.

This clone appeared a single time. V and J are TRBV4-3 and TRBJ2-1; D possibly corresponds to TRBD2 (6 bases). The CDR3 is made up of 17 amino acids. Trimming took off 1 base at V and 2 bases at J, with 15 bases between the two ends. The germline V gene has CDR1 LGHNA and CDR2 YSLEER. DNA for the CDR3: TGCGCCAGCAGCCAAGCTCCGCGGGGCCTACCCTACAATGAGCAGTTCTTC. Protein sequence: CASSQAPRGLPYNEQFF.

The chain couples TRBV4-2 to TRBJ2-3; 9 nucleotides agree with TRBD2. The J segment lost 5 bases and the V segment lost 1 base, leaving 16 bases of the junction unmatched. CDR3 size: 19 residues. Per the germline V gene, CDR1 is LGHNA and CDR2 is YNFKEQ. The CDR3 loop reads CASSQAWGLAGSGIDTQYF. CDR3 in DNA: TGTGCCAGCAGCCAAGCTTGGGGTCTAGCGGGGTCCGGGATAGATACGCAGTATTTT.

The rearrangement uses TRBV7-2 and TRBJ2-5; the match to TRBD2 covers 9 bases. The CDR3 is made up of 14 amino acids. After removal of 5 bases from V and 1 base from J, the junction contained 2 bases not matched to a gene. Germline assignment: CDR1 SGHTA and CDR2 FQGNSA. CDR3 sequence reads: CASSKTSGQETQYF. CDR3 DNA sequence: TGTGCCAGCAGCAAGACTAGCGGCCAAGAGACCCAGTACTTC.

The chain uses TRBV11-2 and TRBJ2-5; D remains unclear. Trimming removed 5 bases from V and 7 bases from J, with 23 bases in between. There are 16 residues in the CDR3. Germline V lookup: CDR1 SGHAT, CDR2 FQNNGV. CDR3 DNA: TGTGCCAGCAGCCCCAAAGGGAACCTGGGGATAGGGACCCAGTACTTC. It is translated as CASSPKGNLGIGTQYF.

This clone showed up just once. The chain couples TRBV7-2 to TRBJ1-6; no firm D call. The CDR3 covers 14 residues. Deletions cut 5 bases from V and 7 bases from J, with 12 bases between. Germline-derived CDR1 and CDR2 are SGHTA and FQGNSA. Written as DNA, the CDR3 is TGTGCCAGCAGCCCCGGACCCTTCAATTCACCCCTCCACTTT. It codes for CASSPGPFNSPLHF.

The chain links TRBV18 to TRBJ1-1; D gene uncertain. Trimming removed 4 bases from V and 4 bases from J, with 13 bases in between. The CDR3 contains 14 residues. Germline loops: CDR1 KGHSH, CDR2 LQKENI. The CDR3 loop reads CASSLAPVSTEAFF. DNA for the CDR3: TGTGCCAGCTCACTAGCCCCTGTTAGCACTGAAGCTTTCTTT.

This clone was seen once. J is TRBJ2-7 and V is TRBV27; D not certain. V was shortened by 1 base and J by 2 bases, with 9 bases between the two germline ends. This CDR3 comprises 14 residues. Germline lookup yields CDR1 MNHEY and CDR2 SMNVEV (reference sequence). In DNA form, the CDR3 reads TGTGCCAGCAGTTTATTAGGGTTCGCCTACGAGCAGTACTTC. Encoded protein: CASSLLGFAYEQYF.

This CDR3 reads CASSSGTYQETQYF. The CDR3 nucleotides read TGTGCCAGCAGCTCCGGGACTTACCAAGAGACCCAGTACTTC. The V and J genes are TRBV7-2 and TRBJ2-5, with TRBD2 as a possible D gene (6 bases). Germline CDR1 is SGHTA and CDR2 is FQGNSA. CDR3 size: 14 residues. Trimming took off 4 bases at V and 0 bases at J, with 9 bases between the two ends. The full variable domain, rest sourced from reference TRBV7-2 and TRBJ2-5, is GAGVSQSPSNKVTEKGKDVELRCDPISGHTALYWYRQSLGQGLEFLIYFQGNSAPDKSGLPSDRFSAERTGGSVSTLTIQRTQQEDSAVYLCASSSGTYQETQYFGPGTRLLVL.

CDR3 residues: CASASGSLWYGYTF. DNA of the CDR3: TGTGCCAGCGCTTCGGGCAGCCTGTGGTATGGCTACACCTTC. The gene calls are TRBV27 and TRBJ1-2; the D is unclear. The CDR3 extends over 14 amino acids. Germline CDR1 is MNHEY and CDR2 is SMNVEV (reference sequence). Between the trimmed V and J ends, which lost 8 bases and 5 bases, there was a span of 18 bases.

This clone was picked up a small number of times. The CDR3 reads CASHVRGQGKNYGYTF. For the CDR3, the DNA is TGTGCCAGCCACGTTAGAGGACAGGGGAAAAACTATGGCTACACCTTC. The V call is TRBV5-6, the J call TRBJ1-2, with TRBD1 identical over 9 bases. Per germline, CDR1 SGHDT and CDR2 YYEEEE. V trimming: 7 bases; J trimming: 2 bases; junction bases outside the gene matches: 12. The CDR3 sequence is 16 residues long. Full variable domain (remainder filled in from reference TRBV5-6 and TRBJ1-2): DAGVTQSPTHLIKTRGQQVTLRCSPKSGHDTVSWYQQALGQGPQFIFQYYEEEERQRGNFPDRFSGHQFPNYSSELNVNALLLGDSALYLCASHVRGQGKNYGYTFGSGTRLTVV.

This chain uses TRBV29-1 with TRBJ2-7, with 7 bases aligning to TRBD1. The CDR3 runs to 13 residues. V was clipped by 7 bases and J by 2 bases; unmatched bases: 8. Germline V gene sequence: CDR1 SQVTM, CDR2 ANQGSEA. The CDR3 protein is CSAMTGNPYEQYF. The CDR3, as DNA: TGCAGCGCCATGACAGGGAATCCCTACGAGCAGTACTTC.

The chain couples TRBV5-4 to TRBJ2-1; D not resolved. Trimming shortened V by 5 bases and J by 8 bases, and 11 bases separated the two germline ends. The CDR3 has 12 amino acids. Germline V gene sequence: CDR1 SGHNT, CDR2 YYREEE (reference sequence). CDR3 sequence reads: CASSFDMYEQFF. In nucleotides, the CDR3 is TGTGCCAGCAGTTTCGACATGTATGAGCAGTTCTTC. The full variable domain, its missing parts supplied by reference TRBV5-4 and TRBJ2-1, is ETGVTQSPTHLIKTRGQQVTLRCSSQSGHNTVSWYQQALGQGPQFIFQYYREEENGRGNFPPRFSGLQFPNYSSELNVNALELDDSALYLCASSFDMYEQFFGPGTRLTVL.

This chain joins TRBV6-2 or TRBV6-3 and TRBJ1-2; possible D gene TRBD1, 5 bases. Trimming shortened V by 2 bases and J by 7 bases, and 11 bases separated the two germline ends. The germline CDR1 and CDR2 sequences are MNHEY and SVGEGT. The CDR3 loop spans 13 amino acids. CDR3 region: CASSYLDSSGYTF. CDR3 nucleotide sequence: TGTGCCAGCAGTTACCTCGACAGTTCTGGCTACACCTTC.

This clone has a single count. The chain employs TRBV5-1 and TRBJ2-7; no clear D. CDR1 and CDR2 (germline): SGHRS, YFSETQ. The CDR3 sequence is 13 residues long. The ends were cut back, 4 bases at V and 5 bases at J, with 13 bases in the middle. This CDR3 reads CASSPALDHEQYF. As DNA, the CDR3 is TGCGCCAGCAGCCCGGCCCTAGATCACGAGCAGTACTTC.

This clone was recorded once. The rearrangement links TRBV9 to TRBJ2-1, with TRBD2 matching over 9 bases. The CDR3 sequence is 15 residues long. Germline V gene lookup returns CDR1 SGDLS and CDR2 YYNGEE. Germline trimming cut 4 bases from V and 2 bases from J; bases unmatched to any gene: 4. CDR3 sequence: CASSPSGGTYNEQFF. For the CDR3, the DNA is TGTGCCAGCAGCCCAAGCGGGGGGACCTACAATGAGCAGTTCTTC.

The table lists this clone with a count of one. The CDR3 here is CASSQTQGESSPLHF. DNA for the CDR3: TGCGCCAGCAGCCAGACCCAGGGGGAAAGTTCACCCCTCCACTTT. The chain is built from TRBV4-1 and TRBJ1-6, with 7 nucleotides matching TRBD1. Germline trimming cut 3 bases from V and 9 bases from J; bases unmatched to any gene: 8. Germline V gene sequence: CDR1 MGHRA, CDR2 YSYEKL. The CDR3 runs 15 residues.

The count of this clone is one. CDR3 DNA sequence: TGTGCCAGTAGTACCCGACAGGGGGCTATATCACCCCTCCACTTT. Residues: CASSTRQGAISPLHF. This chain joins TRBV19 and TRBJ1-6; the match to TRBD1 covers 10 bases. The CDR3 has 15 residues. Looked up from germline, CDR1 is LNHDA and CDR2 is SQIVND (reference sequence). Trimming cost V 4 bases and J 10 bases; bases outside gene matches: 7.